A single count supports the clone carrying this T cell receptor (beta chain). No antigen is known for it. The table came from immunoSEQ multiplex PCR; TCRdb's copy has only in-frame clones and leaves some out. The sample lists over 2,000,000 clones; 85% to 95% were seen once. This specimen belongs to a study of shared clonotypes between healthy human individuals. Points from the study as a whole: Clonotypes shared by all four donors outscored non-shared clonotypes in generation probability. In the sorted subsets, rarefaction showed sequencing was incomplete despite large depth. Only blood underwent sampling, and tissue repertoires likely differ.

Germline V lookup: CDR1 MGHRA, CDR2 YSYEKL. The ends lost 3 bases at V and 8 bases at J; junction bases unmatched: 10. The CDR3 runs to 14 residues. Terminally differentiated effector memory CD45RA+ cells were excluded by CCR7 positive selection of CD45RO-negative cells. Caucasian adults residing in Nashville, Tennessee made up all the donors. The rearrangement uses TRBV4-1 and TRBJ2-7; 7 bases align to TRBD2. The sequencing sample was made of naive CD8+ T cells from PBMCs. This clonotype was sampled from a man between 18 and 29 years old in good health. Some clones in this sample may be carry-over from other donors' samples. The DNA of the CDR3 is TGCGCCAGCAGCCAGCTCGGACTAGTGGGGCAGCAGTACTTC. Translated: CASSQLGLVGQQYF.